This entry lists 14 T cell receptor beta chains sequenced from one sample in a study of T cells in Graves' hyperthyroidism and ophthalmopathy. Amplification of TCR beta CDR3 regions was performed using RNA transcripts as template. The HTBI primer set drove a first-round RT-PCR of the TCR CDR3. TCRdb fed the multiplex PCR reads into MiXCR, producing one record per CDR3 protein. The table lists hundreds of thousands of distinct CDR3 sequences, 15% to 19% of them singletons, with almost 8% in the top ten. The material sequenced was blood. These receptors were taken from a woman between 18 and 29 years old with Graves' hyperthyroidism.

This clonotype was seen a handful of times. A much larger clone lies one base from this, so it may be a read error. V is TRBV7-3 and J is TRBJ2-1, with TRBD2 matching over 7 bases. The DNA end is more similar to TRBJ2-7, so the J call may be wrong. There are 15 residues in the CDR3. Germline V gene data show CDR1 as SGHTA and CDR2 as FQGTGA. The CDR3 spells CASSPAGSSYNEQYF. The CDR3 DNA follows: TGTGCCAGCAGCCCAGCGGGAAGCTCCTACAATGAGCAGTACTTC.

The chain employs TRBV9 and TRBJ1-2, with D possibly being TRBD1 (5 bases). From germline, CDR1 is SGDLS and CDR2 YYNGEE. Trimming took off 5 bases at V and 6 bases at J, with 14 bases between the two ends. The CDR3 contains 13 residues. CDR3 sequence (DNA): TGTGCCAGCAGTGGGGGGGGGTTTCATGGCTACACCTTC. Translation gives CASSGGGFHGYTF. Drawing the rest from reference TRBV9 and TRBJ1-2, the complete variable domain is DSGVTQTPKHLITATGQRVTLRCSPRSGDLSVYWYQQSLDQGLQFLIQYYNGEERAKGNILERFSAQQFPDLHSELNLSSLELGDSALYFCASSGGGFHGYTFGSGTRLTVV.

The J gene is TRBJ2-3, the V gene TRBV6-1; 10 bases are shared with TRBD2. The CDR3 runs to 16 residues. The ends lost 6 bases at V and 1 base at J; junction bases unmatched: 7. CDR1 is MNHNS and CDR2 is SASEGT in the germline V gene. This CDR3 is CASSSPGTSGTDTQYF. DNA of the CDR3: TGTGCCAGCAGCTCCCCCGGGACTAGCGGCACAGATACGCAGTATTTT.

This clonotype was found many times. The CDR3 nucleotides read TGCAGCGTTGGGGTAGGGGGCTGGCAAGAGACCCAGTACTTC. The encoded protein is CSVGVGGWQETQYF. The V gene is TRBV29-1, the J gene TRBJ2-5, with 7 bases aligning to TRBD1. The germline V gene has CDR1 SQVTM and CDR2 ANQGSEA. The CDR3 has 14 amino acids. Germline trimming cut 4 bases from V and 2 bases from J; bases unmatched to any gene: 7. The full variable domain, with the rest looked up from reference TRBV29-1 and TRBJ2-5, is SAVISQKPSRDICQRGTSLTIQCQVDSQVTMMFWYRQQPGQSLTLIATANQGSEATYESGFVIDKFPISRPNLTFSTLTVSNMSPEDSSIYLCSVGVGGWQETQYFGPGTRLLVL.

With regard to this clonotype: An end of the junction does not agree with germline; a read error may underlie this. This chain joins TRBV10-3 and TRBJ2-2; 9 bases line up with TRBD1. The germline V gene has CDR1 ENHRY and CDR2 SYGVKD. The CDR3 has 13 amino acids. Here the CDR3 reads CAVRDRDTVELFF. The CDR3 DNA reads TGTGCCGTCAGGGACAGGGACACCGTGGAGCTGTTTTTT.

This clonotype has a count of ten or more. The V gene is TRBV11-3, the J gene TRBJ2-1, with D maybe TRBD2 (6 bases). The CDR3 runs 15 residues. V was cut by 0 bases and J by 9 bases, with 15 bases left in between. Looked up from germline, CDR1 is SGHNT and CDR2 is YENEEA. In DNA, the CDR3 is TGTGCCAGCAGCTTAGATGGAGGGCAAGGAAGTGAGCAGTTCTTC. This translates into CASSLDGGQGSEQFF.

The V and J genes are TRBV29-1 and TRBJ2-1; tentatively, D is TRBD2 (7 bases). CDR1 is SQVTM, CDR2 ANQGSEA, per germline. V lost 4 bases and J lost 5, with 15 bases in between. The CDR3 has 14 amino acids. Here the CDR3 reads CSVGGGGGNNEQFF. For the CDR3, the DNA is TGCAGCGTTGGAGGCGGGGGCGGCAACAATGAGCAGTTCTTC.

This clonotype occurred many times. V and J are TRBV27 and TRBJ2-7; weak D call: TRBD2 (6 bases). From germline, CDR1 is MNHEY and CDR2 SMNVEV (reference sequence). The CDR3 loop spans 16 amino acids. Trimming removed 5 bases from V and 4 bases from J, with 21 bases in between. The DNA for the CDR3 is TGTGCCAGCAGTCCGCAAATAGCGGAATCGCTTTACGAGCAGTACTTC. Translation gives CASSPQIAESLYEQYF.

This clonotype has a count of ten or more. The genes are TRBV6-1 and TRBJ1-2; D is perhaps TRBD1 (6 bases). Germline V gene data show CDR1 as MNHNS and CDR2 as SASEGT. The length of the CDR3 is 17 residues. The germline V and J ends were trimmed by 4 bases and 8 bases, with 26 bases remaining between them. The chain's CDR3 is CASSGVGQLIRVGGYTF. The CDR3 region has the DNA TGTGCCAGCAGTGGGGTCGGACAGTTAATCCGCGTTGGGGGCTACACCTTC.

This clonotype came up many times. This sequence joins TRBV27 and TRBJ2-5; D is unresolved. Germline V CDR1 and CDR2: MNHEY, SMNVEV (reference sequence). With 3 bases removed from V and 5 bases from J, the gap between germline ends came to 10 bases. The CDR3 is 13 residues long. CDR3: CASSFRQGETQYF. The CDR3 DNA reads as TGTGCCAGCAGTTTCCGACAAGGGGAGACCCAGTACTTC.

There are many counts of this clonotype. The chain joins TRBV20-1 to TRBJ2-3, with 7 bases fitting TRBD2. Germline CDR1 and CDR2: DFQATT and SNEGSKA (reference sequence). The V segment lost 2 bases and the J segment 5 bases; nucleotides outside the gene matches: 7. The CDR3 is made up of 14 amino acids. The chain's CDR3 is CSARLADKRDTQYF. The CDR3 nucleotides are TGCAGTGCTAGACTAGCGGACAAGAGAGATACGCAGTATTTT.

This clonotype was detected many times. This chain uses TRBV11-2 with TRBJ2-7; 12 nucleotides line up with TRBD1. This CDR3 spans 18 amino acids. Germline CDR1 reads SGHAT; CDR2 reads FQNNGV. The V and J ends lost 2 bases and 4 bases, in that order; junction bases with no gene match: 12. CDR3 nucleotide sequence: TGTGCCAGCAGCTTACGAACCGGGACAGGGGGCGCAACGTACGAGCAGTACTTC. It is translated as CASSLRTGTGGATYEQYF.

This clonotype was recorded at least ten times. This chain uses TRBV3-1 with TRBJ2-2; a possible D gene is TRBD2 (6 bases). The CDR3 runs 11 residues. V lost 8 bases to trimming and J lost 13 bases, with 14 bases between them. Per germline, CDR1 LGHDT and CDR2 YNNKEL (reference sequence). DNA for the CDR3: TGTGCCAGCGGCGGGGTAAGGCGGCTGTTTTTT. Protein sequence: CASGGVRRLFF.

V is TRBV20-1 and J is TRBJ1-5; no firm D call. The CDR3 is made up of 14 amino acids. The germline V and J ends were trimmed by 0 bases and 2 bases, with 8 bases remaining between them. CDR1 and CDR2 (germline): DFQATT, SNEGSKA (reference sequence). The CDR3 DNA sequence: TGCAGTGCTAGAGACCTGGGTGGCAATCAGCCCCAGCATTTT. Protein product: CSARDLGGNQPQHF.